A single sample is the source of the 25 T cell receptor beta chains below, sequenced in a study of CD8 T cells in Susac syndrome. The RNA, roughly 0.5 to 1 ug, was put through reverse transcription using random hexamers. Using its own MiXCR run on the immunoSEQ multiplex PCR reads, TCRdb lists one record per CDR3 protein. This sample has about 210,000 distinct CDR3 sequences, with approximately 95% found just once. The material sequenced was CD4+ T cells from PBMCs. These receptors came from a human donor with multiple sclerosis.

V usage is TRBV4-1 and J usage is TRBJ1-4, with D perhaps matching TRBD1 (5 bases). CDR3 size: 14 residues. V lost 3 bases, J lost 8 bases, and 13 bases lay in between. CDR1 and CDR2 from the germline V gene are MGHRA and YSYEKL. The CDR3, as DNA: TGCGCCAGCAGCCAGGGCCCAGGGTACGAAAAACTGTTTTTT. Its protein is CASSQGPGYEKLFF.

The chain links TRBV7-9 to TRBJ2-1; D is ambiguous. The ends were cut back, 2 bases at V and 0 bases at J, with 11 bases in the middle. This CDR3 is built from 16 residues. Germline assignment: CDR1 SEHNR and CDR2 FQNEAQ (reference sequence). As DNA, the CDR3 is TGTGCCAGCAGCTTAAGGACGATCAGCTCCTACAATGAGCAGTTCTTC. This sequence encodes CASSLRTISSYNEQFF. The complete variable domain, with remaining parts taken from reference TRBV7-9 and TRBJ2-1, reads DTGVSQNPRHKITKRGQNVTFRCDPISEHNRLYWYRQTLGQGPEFLTYFQNEAQLEKSRLLSDRFSAERPKGSFSTLEIQRTEQGDSAMYLCASSLRTISSYNEQFFGPGTRLTVL.

Note on this clonotype: Its ends do not fully match the called genes, so a read error is possible. J is TRBJ2-3 and V is TRBV7-3; D unclear. Germline V gene lookup returns CDR1 SGHTA and CDR2 FQGTGA. The CDR3 totals 13 residues. DNA for the CDR3: TGTGCCAGCGGCTTAGTAGTTAGGAATACGCAGTATTTT. Translated: CASGLVVRNTQYF.

The chain links TRBV4-2 to TRBJ1-5, with D possibly TRBD1 on 5 matching bases. Trimming took off 0 bases at V and 5 bases at J, with 11 bases between the two ends. The germline CDR1 and CDR2 sequences are LGHNA and YNFKEQ. This CDR3 is built from 15 residues. CDR3 amino acids: CASSQDGAGHQPQHF. The CDR3 bases are TGTGCCAGCAGCCAAGATGGGGCAGGACATCAGCCCCAGCATTTT.

The gene calls are TRBV20-1 and TRBJ2-5; 9 bases align to TRBD1. Germline loops: CDR1 DFQATT, CDR2 SNEGSKA (reference sequence). The CDR3 loop spans 15 amino acids. The ends lost 0 bases at V and 1 base at J; junction bases unmatched: 3. The chain's CDR3 is CSAREDRGIQETQYF. In DNA form, the CDR3 reads TGCAGTGCTAGAGAGGACAGGGGCATCCAAGAGACCCAGTACTTC.

The rearrangement links TRBV7-2 to TRBJ2-3, with D maybe TRBD1 (6 bases). This CDR3 comprises 15 residues. CDR1 is SGHTA, CDR2 FQGNSA, per germline. V lost 5 bases and J 2 bases, leaving 14 bases between the germline ends. CDR3 coding DNA: TGTGCCAGCAGCCCACGGGACACCTTCACAGATACGCAGTATTTT. Its translation: CASSPRDTFTDTQYF.

The V gene is TRBV29-1, the J gene TRBJ1-2; TRBD1 matches 9 bases. CDR3 length equals 13 residues. Germline lookup yields CDR1 SQVTM and CDR2 ANQGSEA. Trimming at V came to 7 bases and at J to 8 bases, leaving 11 bases not matched to a gene. The DNA for the CDR3 is TGCAGCGGCGGCGAACAGGGGGCGGGCGGCTACACCTTC. Its translation is CSGGEQGAGGYTF.

The chain recombines TRBV11-2 with TRBJ2-5; the D call may be TRBD1 or TRBD2 (6 bases each). This CDR3 comprises 14 residues. The germline V gene encodes CDR1 SGHAT and CDR2 FQNNGV. The V end was cut by 8 bases, the J end by 5 bases, with 18 bases between. CDR3 nucleotide sequence: TGTGCCAGCCGAACCCATAGGGGGAGGGAGACCCAGTACTTC. This codes for CASRTHRGRETQYF.

This chain uses TRBV20-1 with TRBJ2-7; weak D call: TRBD1 (5 bases). This CDR3 has 12 amino acids. Looked up from germline, CDR1 is DFQATT and CDR2 is SNEGSKA (reference sequence). V was shortened by 3 bases and J by 2 bases, with 8 bases between the two germline ends. For the CDR3, the DNA is TGCAGTGCTAGTGGGGCTGCCTACGAGCAGTACTTC. Its protein product is CSASGAAYEQYF.

This clonotype appeared once. The CDR3 reads CASNRGGTGANVLTF. The DNA of the CDR3 is TGTGCCAGCAACCGAGGGGGAACTGGGGCCAACGTCCTGACTTTC. This rearrangement joins TRBV7-2 to TRBJ2-6, with D possibly TRBD1 on 6 matching bases. Trimming stripped 7 bases from V and 2 bases from J, with 12 bases between. CDR1 SGHTA and CDR2 FQGNSA come from the germline V gene. The CDR3 extends over 15 amino acids.

The V call is TRBV29-1, the J call TRBJ2-3; 11 nucleotides match TRBD2. The germline gives CDR1 SQVTM, CDR2 ANQGSEA. J was trimmed by 1 base and V by 4 bases; bases with no gene match: 10. This CDR3 has 17 residues. CDR3 sequence reads: CSVAGSGTSGRTDTQYF. CDR3 bases: TGCAGCGTTGCGGGGTCTGGGACTAGCGGACGCACAGATACGCAGTATTTT.

The chain has TRBV6-5 and TRBJ2-3, with D hard to call. Germline V gives CDR1 MNHEY, CDR2 SVGAGI. The V and J ends lost 6 bases and 1 base respectively, with 8 bases between them. The CDR3 sequence is 13 residues long. As DNA, the CDR3 is TGTGCCAGCAGCGCTCCTGGCACAGATACGCAGTATTTT. Protein sequence: CASSAPGTDTQYF.

V is TRBV20-1 and J is TRBJ1-2, with TRBD1 as a possible D gene (5 bases). The germline V gene has CDR1 DFQATT and CDR2 SNEGSKA (reference sequence). V lost 6 bases to trimming and J lost 3 bases, with 17 bases between them. The CDR3 consists of 14 residues. In nucleotides, the CDR3 is TGCAGTGCCCCTAAACCGGGGCTATACTATGGCTACACCTTC. This translates into CSAPKPGLYYGYTF.

The chain couples TRBV15 to TRBJ1-1; D is unresolved. Trimming shortened V by 4 bases and J by 2 bases, and 14 bases separated the two germline ends. Germline CDR1 is LNHNV and CDR2 is YYDKDF (reference sequence). This CDR3 has 15 residues. The CDR3 here is CATSKRVVQNTEAFF. For the CDR3, the DNA is TGTGCCACCAGCAAAAGGGTGGTTCAAAACACTGAAGCTTTCTTT.

Points on this clonotype: One end of the junction is discordant with germline, which a read error may explain. J is TRBJ2-7 and V is TRBV20-1; possible D gene TRBD1, 5 bases. The CDR3 is made up of 15 amino acids. Germline V CDR1 and CDR2: DFQATT, SNEGSKA (reference sequence). CDR3 sequence reads: CNARVGEGGPYEQYF. The CDR3 region has the DNA TGCAATGCTAGAGTAGGGGAAGGTGGCCCCTACGAGCAGTACTTC.

The V call is TRBV7-9, the J call TRBJ2-7; 8 bases line up with TRBD1. The CDR3 is made up of 14 amino acids. With V trimmed by 4 bases and J by 6 bases, 8 bases remained unmatched. Per germline, CDR1 SEHNR and CDR2 FQNEAQ (reference sequence). For the CDR3, the DNA is TGTGCCAGCAGCTCAGGGACAGGAATTGCCGAGCAGTACTTC. This encodes CASSSGTGIAEQYF.

This sequence joins TRBV7-2 and TRBJ1-1; D is perhaps TRBD1 (5 bases). The CDR3 spans 16 residues. V lost 4 bases, J lost 1 base, and 16 bases lay in between. The V gene's germline CDR1 is SGHTA and CDR2 FQGNSA. This CDR3 is CASSWGLGGGNTEAFF. CDR3 bases: TGTGCCAGCAGCTGGGGACTGGGTGGGGGGAACACTGAAGCTTTCTTT.

This sequence joins TRBV12-3 or TRBV12-4 and TRBJ2-5; TRBD2 matches 9 bases. The J segment lost 5 bases and the V segment lost 6 bases, leaving 10 bases of the junction unmatched. The CDR3 consists of 15 residues. The CDR3 protein is CASSPPGTSRETQYF. CDR3 nucleotides: TGTGCCAGCAGCCCCCCGGGGACTAGCCGCGAGACCCAGTACTTC.

This chain connects TRBV20-1 to TRBJ2-1; D remains ambiguous. The CDR3 is 14 amino acids. V shed 6 bases and J shed 2 bases, with 14 bases lying between them. CDR1 is DFQATT, CDR2 SNEGSKA, per germline (reference sequence). In nucleotides, the CDR3 is TGCAGTGCGAACCAGGCGTCTACCTACAATGAGCAGTTCTTC. Protein: CSANQASTYNEQFF.

This CDR3 is CAISEGGGANEQFF. The CDR3 DNA follows: TGTGCCATCAGTGAAGGCGGGGGGGCCAATGAGCAGTTCTTC. The chain employs TRBV10-3 and TRBJ2-1; TRBD2 aligns across 9 bases. The CDR3 contains 14 residues. The junction had 3 bases not matched to a gene; V was cut back by 3 bases and J by 6 bases. Looked up from germline, CDR1 is ENHRY and CDR2 is SYGVKD.

The chain combines TRBV29-1 with TRBJ1-1, with a weak D call TRBD1 (5 bases). Germline CDR1 and CDR2: SQVTM and ANQGSEA. The CDR3 extends over 14 amino acids. V was pared by 5 bases and J by 3 bases, with 16 bases between. CDR3 bases: TGCAGCGTTCTCGGGTCACCCAGGGACACTGAAGCTTTCTTT. It encodes CSVLGSPRDTEAFF.

The chain recombines TRBV29-1 with TRBJ1-3; possible D gene TRBD1, 5 bases. Germline V lookup: CDR1 SQVTM, CDR2 ANQGSEA. V lost 8 bases and J 2 bases, leaving 13 bases between the germline ends. CDR3 size: 13 residues. This CDR3 is CSRTGPTGNTIYF. The CDR3 bases are TGCAGCAGAACAGGTCCTACTGGAAACACCATATATTTT.

The chain recombines TRBV5-1 with TRBJ2-7, with D possibly being TRBD2 (6 bases). Germline lookup yields CDR1 SGHRS and CDR2 YFSETQ. The CDR3 covers 15 residues. Trimming stripped 4 bases from V and 1 base from J, with 15 bases between. As DNA, the CDR3 is TGCGCCAGCAGCCCCCGGGACGGGAGTTCCTACGAGCAGTACTTC. Protein product: CASSPRDGSSYEQYF.

Here the CDR3 DNA reads TGTGCCAGCAGTGAAGCAACTAGCGGGAGACATACGCAGTATTTT. Translating gives CASSEATSGRHTQYF. The chain employs TRBV6-1 and TRBJ2-3; TRBD2 agrees at 11 bases. V lost 0 bases to trimming and J lost 7 bases; unmatched junction nucleotides: 3. The CDR3 length is 15 residues. Per germline, CDR1 MNHNS and CDR2 SASEGT.

The J gene is TRBJ2-5, the V gene TRBV30; 7 bases are shared with TRBD1. Germline V CDR1 and CDR2: GTSNPN, SVGIG (reference sequence). The trim removed 2 bases at V and 5 bases at J, leaving 11 bases unmatched. The CDR3 runs 15 residues. The DNA of the CDR3 is TGTGCCTGGAGTCACATCGACAGGGCCACGGAGACCCAGTACTTC. This gives the protein CAWSHIDRATETQYF.